This T cell receptor beta chain emerged from a study of T cells after yellow fever vaccination. Study-wide background: SMART-Seq v4 Ultra Low Input handled preparation of low-cell-number fractions. Study-wide points: Repertoires sorted by FACS could include abundant clonotypes that are contaminants from the bulk population. Clones from primary vaccination mostly reappeared after the booster (around 96% CD4, around 90% CD8).

Making TCR cDNA involved 5'RACE template switching, which added UMIs and a universal primer site. MiXCR was run by TCRdb on the 5' RACE reads, yielding one entry per CDR3 protein. The sample includes some 390,000 distinct CDR3 sequences, 18% of them seen just once. Worth noting for this clonotype: Its antigen remains unidentified.

Germline-derived CDR1 and CDR2 are LNHDA and SQIVND (reference sequence). The CDR3 has 12 amino acids. Trimming stripped 2 bases from V and 14 bases from J, with 13 bases between. The material sequenced was PBMCs, taken before the yellow fever booster vaccination. The chain is built from TRBV19 and TRBJ2-1; D remains ambiguous. This receptor was taken from a man between 18 and 29 years old who received the YFV17D yellow fever vaccine. For the CDR3, the DNA is TGTGCCAGTAGTATATTTGGGCTAGAGAAGTTCTTC. Its translation: CASSIFGLEKFF.